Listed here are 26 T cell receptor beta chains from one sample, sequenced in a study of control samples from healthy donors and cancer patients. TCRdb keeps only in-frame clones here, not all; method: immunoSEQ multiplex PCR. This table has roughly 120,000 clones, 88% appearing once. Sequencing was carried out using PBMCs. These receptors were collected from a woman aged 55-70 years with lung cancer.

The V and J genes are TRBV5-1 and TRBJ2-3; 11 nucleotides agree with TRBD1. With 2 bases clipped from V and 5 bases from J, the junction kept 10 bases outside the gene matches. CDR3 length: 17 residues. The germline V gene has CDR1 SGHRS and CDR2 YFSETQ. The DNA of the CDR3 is TGCGCCAGCAGCTTCATCTCCGGGACAGGGGGTATAGATACGCAGTATTTT. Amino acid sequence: CASSFISGTGGIDTQYF.

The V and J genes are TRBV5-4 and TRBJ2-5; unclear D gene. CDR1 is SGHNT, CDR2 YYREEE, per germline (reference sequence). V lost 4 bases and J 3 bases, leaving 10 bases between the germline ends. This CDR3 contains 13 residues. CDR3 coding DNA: TGTGCCAGCAGCCTGCGATTGAAAGAGACCCAGTACTTC. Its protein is CASSLRLKETQYF.

The CDR3 loop reads CASSEMGSLSSYEQYF. CDR3 sequence (DNA): TGTGCCAGCAGTGAAATGGGTAGCTTAAGCTCCTACGAGCAGTACTTC. The chain combines TRBV6-1 with TRBJ2-7; no clear D. CDR1 is MNHNS, CDR2 SASEGT, per germline. Trimming removed 2 bases at V and 0 bases at J, with 14 bases between. The CDR3 loop spans 16 amino acids.

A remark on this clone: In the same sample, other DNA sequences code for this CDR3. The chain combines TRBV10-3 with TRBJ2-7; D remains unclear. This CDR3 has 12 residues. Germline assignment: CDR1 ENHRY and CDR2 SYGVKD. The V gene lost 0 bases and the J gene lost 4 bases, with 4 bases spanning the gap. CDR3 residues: CAISESGYEQYF. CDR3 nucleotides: TGTGCCATCAGTGAGTCCGGTTACGAGCAGTACTTC.

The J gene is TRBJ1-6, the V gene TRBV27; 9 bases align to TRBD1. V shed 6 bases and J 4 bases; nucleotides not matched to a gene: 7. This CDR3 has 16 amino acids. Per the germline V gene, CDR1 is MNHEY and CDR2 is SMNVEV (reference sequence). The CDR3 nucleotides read TGTGCCAGCAGCCTAGGACAGGGGTTTTATAATTCACCCCTCCACTTT. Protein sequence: CASSLGQGFYNSPLHF.

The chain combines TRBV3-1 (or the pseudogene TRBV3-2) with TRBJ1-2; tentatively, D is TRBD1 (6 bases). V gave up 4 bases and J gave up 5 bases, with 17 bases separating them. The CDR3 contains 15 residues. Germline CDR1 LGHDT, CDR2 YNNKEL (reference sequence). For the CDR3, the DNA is TGTGCCAGCAGCCGCCTGAAGGACAGCGAGTATGGCTACACCTTC. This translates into CASSRLKDSEYGYTF.

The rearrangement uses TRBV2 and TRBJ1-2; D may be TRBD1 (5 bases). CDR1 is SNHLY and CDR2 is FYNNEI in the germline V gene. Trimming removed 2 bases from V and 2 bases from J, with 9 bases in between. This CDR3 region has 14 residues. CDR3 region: CASSEQGTNYGYTF. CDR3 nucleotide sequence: TGTGCCAGCAGTGAACAGGGAACGAACTATGGCTACACCTTC.

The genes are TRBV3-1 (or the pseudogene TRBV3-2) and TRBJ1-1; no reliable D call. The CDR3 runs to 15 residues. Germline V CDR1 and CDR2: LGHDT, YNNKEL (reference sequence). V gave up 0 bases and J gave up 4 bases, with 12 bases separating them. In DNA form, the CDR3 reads TGTGCCAGCAGCCAAGAGAGGCTCGGAGGCACTGAAGCTTTCTTT. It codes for CASSQERLGGTEAFF.

CDR3 region: CASSKDLRDRGGEETQYF. The DNA of the CDR3 is TGTGCCAGCAGCAAAGATTTGAGGGACAGGGGAGGGGAAGAGACCCAGTACTTC. The J gene is TRBJ2-5, the V gene TRBV21-1; the table calls TRBD1, which could not be checked here. TRBV21-1 is labeled a pseudogene. This CDR3 contains 18 residues.

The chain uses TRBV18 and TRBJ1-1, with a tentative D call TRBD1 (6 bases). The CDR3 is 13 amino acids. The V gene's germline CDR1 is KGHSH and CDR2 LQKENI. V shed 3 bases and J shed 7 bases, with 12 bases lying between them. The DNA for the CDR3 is TGTGCCAGCTCACCTCCCCAACAGGGTGAAGCTTTCTTT. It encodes CASSPPQQGEAFF.

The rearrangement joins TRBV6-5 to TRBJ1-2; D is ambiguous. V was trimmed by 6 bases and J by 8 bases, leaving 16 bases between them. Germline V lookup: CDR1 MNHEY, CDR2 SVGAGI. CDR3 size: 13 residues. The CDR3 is CASRTKVLGGYTF. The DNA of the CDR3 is TGTGCCAGCAGAACCAAAGTTCTTGGGGGCTACACCTTC.

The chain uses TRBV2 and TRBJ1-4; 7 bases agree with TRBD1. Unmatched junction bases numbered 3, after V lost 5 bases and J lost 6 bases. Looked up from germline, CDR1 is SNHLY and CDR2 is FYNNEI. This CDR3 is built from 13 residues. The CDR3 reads CASSTGVDEKLFF. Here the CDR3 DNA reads TGTGCCAGCAGTACAGGGGTCGATGAAAAACTGTTTTTT. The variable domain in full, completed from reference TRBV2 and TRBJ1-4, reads EPEVTQTPSHQVTQMGQEVILRCVPISNHLYFYWYRQILGQKVEFLVSFYNNEISEKSEIFDDQFSVERPDGSNFTLKIRSTKLEDSAMYFCASSTGVDEKLFFGSGTQLSVL.

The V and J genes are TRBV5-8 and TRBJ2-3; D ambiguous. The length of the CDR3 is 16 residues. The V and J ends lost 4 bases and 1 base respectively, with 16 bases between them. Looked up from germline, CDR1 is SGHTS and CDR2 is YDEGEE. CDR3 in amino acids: CASSPIRVVRTDTQYF. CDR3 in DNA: TGTGCCAGCAGCCCGATTAGGGTGGTGCGCACAGATACGCAGTATTTT.

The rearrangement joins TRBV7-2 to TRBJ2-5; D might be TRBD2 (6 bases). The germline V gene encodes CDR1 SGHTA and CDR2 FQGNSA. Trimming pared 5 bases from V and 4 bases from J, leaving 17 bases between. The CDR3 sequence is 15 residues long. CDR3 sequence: CASSPGRTLLETQYF. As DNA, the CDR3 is TGTGCCAGCAGCCCGGGGAGGACCCTACTAGAGACCCAGTACTTC.

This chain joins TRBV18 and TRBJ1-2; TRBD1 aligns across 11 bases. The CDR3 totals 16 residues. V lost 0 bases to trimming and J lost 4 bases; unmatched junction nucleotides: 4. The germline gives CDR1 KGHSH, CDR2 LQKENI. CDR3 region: CASSPPGQGGRYGYTF. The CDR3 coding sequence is TGTGCCAGCTCACCACCGGGACAGGGGGGCCGCTATGGCTACACCTTC.

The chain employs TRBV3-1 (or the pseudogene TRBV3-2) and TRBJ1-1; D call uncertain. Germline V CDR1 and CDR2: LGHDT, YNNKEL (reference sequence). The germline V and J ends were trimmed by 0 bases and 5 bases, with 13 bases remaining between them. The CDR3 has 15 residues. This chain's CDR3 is CASSQDGGIRTEAFF. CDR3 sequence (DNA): TGTGCCAGCAGCCAAGATGGAGGAATTAGGACTGAAGCTTTCTTT.

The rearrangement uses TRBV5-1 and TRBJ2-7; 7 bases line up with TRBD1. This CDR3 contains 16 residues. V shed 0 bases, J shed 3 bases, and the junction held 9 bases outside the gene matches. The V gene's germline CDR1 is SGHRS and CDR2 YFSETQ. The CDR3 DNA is TGCGCCAGCAGCTTGGTTACCGGGACAGCTGTCTACGAGCAGTACTTC. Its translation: CASSLVTGTAVYEQYF.

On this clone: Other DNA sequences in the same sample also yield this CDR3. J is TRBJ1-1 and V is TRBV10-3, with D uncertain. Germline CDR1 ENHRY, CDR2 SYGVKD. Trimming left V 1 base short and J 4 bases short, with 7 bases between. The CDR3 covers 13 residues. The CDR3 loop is CAISELGSTEAFF. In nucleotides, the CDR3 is TGTGCCATCAGTGAGTTGGGATCCACTGAAGCTTTCTTT.

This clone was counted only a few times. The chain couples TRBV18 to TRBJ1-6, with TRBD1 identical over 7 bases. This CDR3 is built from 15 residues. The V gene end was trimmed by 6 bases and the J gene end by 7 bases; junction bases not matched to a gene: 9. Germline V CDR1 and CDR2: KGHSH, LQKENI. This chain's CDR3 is CASSDQGTENSPLHF. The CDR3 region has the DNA TGTGCCAGCTCCGACCAGGGGACAGAGAATTCACCCCTCCACTTT.

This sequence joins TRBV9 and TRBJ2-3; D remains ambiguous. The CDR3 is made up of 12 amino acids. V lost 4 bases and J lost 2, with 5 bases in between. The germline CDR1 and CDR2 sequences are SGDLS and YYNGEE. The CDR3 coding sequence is TGTGCCAGCAGCATCTACACAGATACGCAGTATTTT. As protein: CASSIYTDTQYF. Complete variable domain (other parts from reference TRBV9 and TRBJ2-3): DSGVTQTPKHLITATGQRVTLRCSPRSGDLSVYWYQQSLDQGLQFLIQYYNGEERAKGNILERFSAQQFPDLHSELNLSSLELGDSALYFCASSIYTDTQYFGPGTRLTVL.

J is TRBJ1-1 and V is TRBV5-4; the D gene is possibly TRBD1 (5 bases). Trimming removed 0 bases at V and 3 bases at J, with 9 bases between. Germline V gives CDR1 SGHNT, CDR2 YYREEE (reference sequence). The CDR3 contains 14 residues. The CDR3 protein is CASSLDRRDTEAFF. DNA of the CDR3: TGTGCCAGCAGCTTGGATCGCAGGGACACTGAAGCTTTCTTT.

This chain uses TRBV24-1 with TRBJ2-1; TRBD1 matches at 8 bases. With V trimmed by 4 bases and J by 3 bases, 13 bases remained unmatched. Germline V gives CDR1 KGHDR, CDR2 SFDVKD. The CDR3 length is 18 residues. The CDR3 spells CATSEQIPGGGLYNEQFF. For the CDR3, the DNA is TGTGCCACCAGTGAGCAAATCCCAGGGGGCGGCCTCTACAATGAGCAGTTCTTC.

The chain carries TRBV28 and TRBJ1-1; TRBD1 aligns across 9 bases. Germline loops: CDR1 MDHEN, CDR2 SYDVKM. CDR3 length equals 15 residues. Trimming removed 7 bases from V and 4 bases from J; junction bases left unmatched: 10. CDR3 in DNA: TGTGCCAGCATTACCCCGGGACAGGGAAGCACTGAAGCTTTCTTT. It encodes CASITPGQGSTEAFF.

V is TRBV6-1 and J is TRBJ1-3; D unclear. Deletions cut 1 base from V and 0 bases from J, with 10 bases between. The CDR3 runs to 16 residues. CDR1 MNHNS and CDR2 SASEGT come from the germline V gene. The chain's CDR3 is CASSEVGMRSGNTIYF. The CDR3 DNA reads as TGTGCCAGCAGTGAAGTTGGGATGCGCTCTGGAAACACCATATATTTT.

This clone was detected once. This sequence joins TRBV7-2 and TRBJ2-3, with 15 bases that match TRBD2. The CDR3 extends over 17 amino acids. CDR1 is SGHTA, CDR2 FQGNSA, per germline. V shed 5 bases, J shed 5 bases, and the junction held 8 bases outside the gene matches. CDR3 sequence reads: CASSTAGTSGGRDTQYF. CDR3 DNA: TGTGCCAGCAGCACCGCCGGGACTAGCGGGGGGAGAGATACGCAGTATTTT.

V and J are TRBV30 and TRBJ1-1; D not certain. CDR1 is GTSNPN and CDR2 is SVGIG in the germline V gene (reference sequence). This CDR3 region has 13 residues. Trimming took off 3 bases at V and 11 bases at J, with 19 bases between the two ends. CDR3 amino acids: CAWSMGRVGEAFF. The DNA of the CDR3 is TGTGCCTGGAGCATGGGCCGCGTGGGTGAGGCTTTCTTT.